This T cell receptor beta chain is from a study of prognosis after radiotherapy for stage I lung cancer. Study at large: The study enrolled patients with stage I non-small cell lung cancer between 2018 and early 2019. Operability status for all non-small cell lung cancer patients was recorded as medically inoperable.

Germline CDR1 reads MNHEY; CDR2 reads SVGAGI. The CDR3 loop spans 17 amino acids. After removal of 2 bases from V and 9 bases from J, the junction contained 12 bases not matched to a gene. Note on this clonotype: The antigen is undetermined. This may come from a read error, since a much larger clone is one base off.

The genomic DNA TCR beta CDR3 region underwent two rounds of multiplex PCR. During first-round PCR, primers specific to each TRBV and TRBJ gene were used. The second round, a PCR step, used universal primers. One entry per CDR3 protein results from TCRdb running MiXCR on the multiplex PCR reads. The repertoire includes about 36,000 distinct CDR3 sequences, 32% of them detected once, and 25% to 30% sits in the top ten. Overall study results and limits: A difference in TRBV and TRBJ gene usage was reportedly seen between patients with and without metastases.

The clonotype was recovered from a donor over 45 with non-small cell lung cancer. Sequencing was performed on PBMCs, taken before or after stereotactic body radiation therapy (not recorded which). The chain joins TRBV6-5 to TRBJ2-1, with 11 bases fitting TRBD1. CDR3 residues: CASSYPTPWTGGGEQFF. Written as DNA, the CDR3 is TGTGCCAGCAGTTACCCAACCCCCTGGACAGGGGGCGGTGAGCAGTTCTTC.